This T cell receptor (beta chain) was recovered during a study of radiation and T cells in renal cell carcinoma. Study-wide points: Without pretreatment biopsies, baseline tumor clonotype presence was undetermined. Top tumor clonotypes rose in blood 2 weeks post-radiation, then contracted.

Sequenced by immunoSEQ multiplex PCR; TCRdb stores in-frame clones only, minus some. The sample has about 130,000 clones; 81% are singletons. About this clone itself: Its antigen is undetermined.

V was shortened by 2 bases and J by 3 bases, with 12 bases between the two germline ends. The CDR3 spans 15 residues. Germline V gene lookup returns CDR1 SGHRS and CDR2 YFSETQ. Time point indicated: blood 2 weeks post-SBRT. Specified treatment: 15 Gy SBRT to primary tumor, nephrectomy 4 weeks later. Radiation-treated patients gave blood at baseline, week 2 and week 4. The tumor was a clear cell renal cell carcinoma. Sequenced material: blood, taken from a patient whose treatment included radiotherapy and nephrectomy. The genes are TRBV5-1 and TRBJ1-5; no clear D. The sequence came from a woman in her sixties with renal cell carcinoma. This CDR3 is CASSLGGVFNQPQHF. The CDR3 region has the DNA TGCGCCAGCAGCTTAGGTGGGGTTTTCAATCAGCCCCAGCATTTT.